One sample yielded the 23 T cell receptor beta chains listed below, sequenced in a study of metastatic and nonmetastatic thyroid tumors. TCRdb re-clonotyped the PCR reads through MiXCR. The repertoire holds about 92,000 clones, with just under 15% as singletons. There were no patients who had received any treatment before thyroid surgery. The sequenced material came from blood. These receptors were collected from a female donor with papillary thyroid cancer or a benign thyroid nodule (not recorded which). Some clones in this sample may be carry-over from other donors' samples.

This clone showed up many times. CDR3 coding DNA: TGCAGTGCTAGAGATTCGGGACAGGGCACGGATTCACCCCTCCACTTT. Encoded protein: CSARDSGQGTDSPLHF. V usage is TRBV20-1 and J usage is TRBJ1-6, with TRBD1 identical over 9 bases. The CDR3 length is 16 residues. V was clipped by 0 bases and J by 8 bases; unmatched bases: 8. Germline V gene lookup returns CDR1 DFQATT and CDR2 SNEGSKA (reference sequence).

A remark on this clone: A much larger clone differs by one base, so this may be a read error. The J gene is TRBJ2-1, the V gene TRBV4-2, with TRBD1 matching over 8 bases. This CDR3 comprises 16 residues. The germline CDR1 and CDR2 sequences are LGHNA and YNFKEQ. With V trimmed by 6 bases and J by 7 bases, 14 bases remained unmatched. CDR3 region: CASSAATGVELNEQFF. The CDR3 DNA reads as TGTGCCAGCAGTGCGGCGACAGGGGTCGAATTGAATGAGCAGTTCTTC.

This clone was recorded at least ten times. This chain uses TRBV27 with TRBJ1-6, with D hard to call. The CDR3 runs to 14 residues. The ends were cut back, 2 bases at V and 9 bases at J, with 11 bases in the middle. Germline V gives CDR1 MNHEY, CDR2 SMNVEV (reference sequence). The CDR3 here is CASSLGPSSSPLHF. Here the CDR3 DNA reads TGTGCCAGCAGTTTAGGCCCCTCGAGTTCACCCCTCCACTTT.

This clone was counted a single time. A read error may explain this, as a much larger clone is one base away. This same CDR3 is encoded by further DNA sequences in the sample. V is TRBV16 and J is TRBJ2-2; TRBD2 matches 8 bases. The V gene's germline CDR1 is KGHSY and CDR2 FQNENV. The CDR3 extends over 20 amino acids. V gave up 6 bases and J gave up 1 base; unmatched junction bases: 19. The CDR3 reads CASSQPKTPGRGWNTGELFF. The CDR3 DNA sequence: TGTGCCAGCAGTCAACCTAAAACCCCCGGGAGGGGATGGAACACCGGGGAGCTGTTTTTT. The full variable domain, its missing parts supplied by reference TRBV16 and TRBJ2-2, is GEEVAQTPKHLVRGEGQKAKLYCAPIKGHSYVFWYQQVLKNEFKFLISFQNENVFDETGMPKERFSAKCLPNSPCSLEIQATKLEDSAVYFCASSQPKTPGRGWNTGELFFGEGSRLTVL.

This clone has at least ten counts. The CDR3, as DNA: TGTGCCAGCAAGACGGAGCCAGGGGAAAAACTGTTTTTT. It specifies CASKTEPGEKLFF. The chain uses TRBV6-1 and TRBJ1-4; possible D gene TRBD1, 5 bases. Germline-derived CDR1 and CDR2 are MNHNS and SASEGT. Trimming removed 7 bases from V and 8 bases from J, with 14 bases in between. The CDR3 loop spans 13 amino acids.

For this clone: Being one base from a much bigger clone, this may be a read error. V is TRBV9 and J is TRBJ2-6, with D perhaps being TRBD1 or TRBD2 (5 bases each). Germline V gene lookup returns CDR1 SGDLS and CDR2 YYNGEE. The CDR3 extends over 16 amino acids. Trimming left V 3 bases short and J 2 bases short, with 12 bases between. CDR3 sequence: CASSAWGIAGANVLTF. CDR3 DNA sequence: TGTGCCAGCAGCGCCTGGGGGATCGCTGGGGCCAACGTCCTGACTTTC.

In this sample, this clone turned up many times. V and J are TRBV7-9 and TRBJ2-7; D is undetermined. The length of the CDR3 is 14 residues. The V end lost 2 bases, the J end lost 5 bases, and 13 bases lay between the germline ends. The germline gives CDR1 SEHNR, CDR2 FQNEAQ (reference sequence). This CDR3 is CASSLNSEFNEQYF. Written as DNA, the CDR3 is TGTGCCAGCAGCTTAAATTCGGAGTTTAACGAGCAGTACTTC.

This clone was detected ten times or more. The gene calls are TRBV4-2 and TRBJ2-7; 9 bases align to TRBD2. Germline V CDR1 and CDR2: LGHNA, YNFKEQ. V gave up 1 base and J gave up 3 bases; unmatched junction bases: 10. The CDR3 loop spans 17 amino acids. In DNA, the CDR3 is TGTGCCAGCAGCCAAGCGCGAGGAGGTAGCGGGGGCTACGAGCAGTACTTC. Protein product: CASSQARGGSGGYEQYF.

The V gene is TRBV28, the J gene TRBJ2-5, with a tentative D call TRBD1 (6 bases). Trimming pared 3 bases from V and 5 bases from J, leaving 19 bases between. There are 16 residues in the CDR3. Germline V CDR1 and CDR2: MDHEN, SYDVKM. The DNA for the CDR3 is TGTGCCAGCAGTTTCCCACGAGAGGGGGTGTCGGAGACCCAGTACTTC. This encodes CASSFPREGVSETQYF. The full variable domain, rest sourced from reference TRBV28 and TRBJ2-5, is DVKVTQSSRYLVKRTGEKVFLECVQDMDHENMFWYRQDPGLGLRLIYFSYDVKMKEKGDIPEGYSVSREKKERFSLILESASTNQTSMYLCASSFPREGVSETQYFGPGTRLLVL.

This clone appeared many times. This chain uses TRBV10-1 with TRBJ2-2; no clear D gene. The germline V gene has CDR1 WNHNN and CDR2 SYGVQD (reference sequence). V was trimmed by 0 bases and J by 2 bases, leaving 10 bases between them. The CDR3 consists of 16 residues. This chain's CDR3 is CASSESGGSNTGELFF. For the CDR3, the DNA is TGCGCCAGCAGTGAGTCAGGCGGATCAAACACCGGGGAGCTGTTTTTT.

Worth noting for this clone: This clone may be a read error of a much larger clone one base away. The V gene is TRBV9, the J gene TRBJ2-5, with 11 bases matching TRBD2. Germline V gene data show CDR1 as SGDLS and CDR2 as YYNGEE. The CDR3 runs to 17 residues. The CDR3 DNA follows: TGTGCCAGCATCGTAGATCTAGCGGGGGGACTACAAGAGACCCAGTACTTC. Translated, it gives CASIVDLAGGLQETQYF. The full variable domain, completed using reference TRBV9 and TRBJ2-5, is DSGVTQTPKHLITATGQRVTLRCSPRSGDLSVYWYQQSLDQGLQFLIQYYNGEERAKGNILERFSAQQFPDLHSELNLSSLELGDSALYFCASIVDLAGGLQETQYFGPGTRLLVL.

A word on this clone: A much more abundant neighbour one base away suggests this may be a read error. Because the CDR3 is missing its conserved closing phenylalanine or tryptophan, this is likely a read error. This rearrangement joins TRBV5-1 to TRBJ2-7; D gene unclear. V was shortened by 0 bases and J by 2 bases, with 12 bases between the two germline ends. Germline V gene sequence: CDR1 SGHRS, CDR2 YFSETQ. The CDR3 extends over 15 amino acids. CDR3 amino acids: CASSLAERATYEQYS. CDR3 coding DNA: TGCGCCAGCAGCTTGGCGGAGCGAGCCACCTACGAGCAGTACTCC.

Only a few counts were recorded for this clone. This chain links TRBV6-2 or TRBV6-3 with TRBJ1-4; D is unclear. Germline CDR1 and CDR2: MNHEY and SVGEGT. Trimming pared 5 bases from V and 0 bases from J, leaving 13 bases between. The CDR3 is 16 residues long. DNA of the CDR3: TGTGCCAGCAGTCCCGGGATAGTTGCAACTAATGAAAAACTGTTTTTT. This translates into CASSPGIVATNEKLFF.

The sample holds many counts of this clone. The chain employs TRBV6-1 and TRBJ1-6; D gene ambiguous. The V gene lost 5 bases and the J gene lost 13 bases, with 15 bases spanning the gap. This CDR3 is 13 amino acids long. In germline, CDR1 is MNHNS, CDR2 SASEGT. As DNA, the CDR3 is TGTGCCAGCAGTCCCCTAATCTATCATCCCCTCCACTTT. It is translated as CASSPLIYHPLHF.

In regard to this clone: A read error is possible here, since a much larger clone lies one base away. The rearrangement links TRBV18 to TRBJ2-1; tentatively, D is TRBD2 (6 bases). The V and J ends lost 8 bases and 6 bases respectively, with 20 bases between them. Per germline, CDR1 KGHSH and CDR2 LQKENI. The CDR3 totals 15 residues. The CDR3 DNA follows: TGTGCCAGCCTCACCACTAGCTGGAATACCAATGAGCAGTTCTTC. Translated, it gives CASLTTSWNTNEQFF.

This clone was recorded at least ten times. CDR3 sequence reads: CASSRQDSDTQYF. The CDR3 DNA reads as TGTGCCAGCAGCCGACAGGATTCAGATACGCAGTATTTT. The V call is TRBV7-2, the J call TRBJ2-3, with D possibly matching TRBD1 (6 bases). Germline-derived CDR1 and CDR2 are SGHTA and FQGNSA. This CDR3 spans 13 amino acids. Trimming removed 5 bases at V and 4 bases at J, with 10 bases between. The whole variable domain, remainder taken from reference TRBV7-2 and TRBJ2-3, is GAGVSQSPSNKVTEKGKDVELRCDPISGHTALYWYRQSLGQGLEFLIYFQGNSAPDKSGLPSDRFSAERTGGSVSTLTIQRTQQEDSAVYLCASSRQDSDTQYFGPGTRLTVL.

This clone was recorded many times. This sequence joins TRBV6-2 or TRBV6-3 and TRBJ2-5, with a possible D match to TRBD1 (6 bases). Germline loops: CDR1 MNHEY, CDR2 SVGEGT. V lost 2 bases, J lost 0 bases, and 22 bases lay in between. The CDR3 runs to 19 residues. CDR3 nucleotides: TGTGCCAGCAGTTACCCCCAAGCCAGGGGTACAACGTACCAAGAGACCCAGTACTTC. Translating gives CASSYPQARGTTYQETQYF.

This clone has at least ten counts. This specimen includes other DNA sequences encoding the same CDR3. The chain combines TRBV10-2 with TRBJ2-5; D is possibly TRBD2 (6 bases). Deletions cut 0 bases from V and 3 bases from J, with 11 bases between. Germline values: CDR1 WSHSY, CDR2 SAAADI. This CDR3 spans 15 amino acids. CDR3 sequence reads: CASSESGTVKETQYF. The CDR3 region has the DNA TGCGCCAGCAGTGAGTCGGGGACTGTTAAAGAGACCCAGTACTTC.

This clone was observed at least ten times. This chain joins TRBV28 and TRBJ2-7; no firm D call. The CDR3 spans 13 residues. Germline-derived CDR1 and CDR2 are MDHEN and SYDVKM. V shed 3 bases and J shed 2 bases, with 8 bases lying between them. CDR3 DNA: TGTGCCAGCAGTTTCCGGAAACCCTACGAGCAGTACTTC. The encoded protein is CASSFRKPYEQYF.

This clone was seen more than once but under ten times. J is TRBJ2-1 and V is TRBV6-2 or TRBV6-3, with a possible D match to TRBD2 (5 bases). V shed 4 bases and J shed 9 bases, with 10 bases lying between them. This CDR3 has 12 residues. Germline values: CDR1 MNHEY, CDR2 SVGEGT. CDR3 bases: TGTGCCAGCAGTTTGTCCGCGGGTGAGCAGTTCTTC. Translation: CASSLSAGEQFF.

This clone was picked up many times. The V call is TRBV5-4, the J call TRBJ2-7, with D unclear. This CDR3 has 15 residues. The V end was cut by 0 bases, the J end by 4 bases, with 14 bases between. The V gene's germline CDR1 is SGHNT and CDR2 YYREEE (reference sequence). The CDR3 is CASSLADRSPYEQYF. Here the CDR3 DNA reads TGTGCCAGCAGCTTGGCGGACCGTAGCCCGTACGAGCAGTACTTC.

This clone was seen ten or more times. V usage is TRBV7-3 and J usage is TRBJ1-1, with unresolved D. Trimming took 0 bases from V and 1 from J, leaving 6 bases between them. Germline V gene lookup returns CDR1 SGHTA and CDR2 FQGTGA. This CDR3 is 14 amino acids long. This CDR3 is CASSLTATNTEAFF. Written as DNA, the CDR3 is TGTGCCAGCAGCTTAACGGCTACGAACACTGAAGCTTTCTTT.

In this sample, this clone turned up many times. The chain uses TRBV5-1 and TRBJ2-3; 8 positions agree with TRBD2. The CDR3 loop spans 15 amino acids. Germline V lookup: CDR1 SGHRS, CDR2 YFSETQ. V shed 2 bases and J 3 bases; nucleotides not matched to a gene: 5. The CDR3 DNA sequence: TGCGCCAGCAGCTTTAGCGGGGCGAGTACAGATACGCAGTATTTT. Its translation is CASSFSGASTDTQYF.